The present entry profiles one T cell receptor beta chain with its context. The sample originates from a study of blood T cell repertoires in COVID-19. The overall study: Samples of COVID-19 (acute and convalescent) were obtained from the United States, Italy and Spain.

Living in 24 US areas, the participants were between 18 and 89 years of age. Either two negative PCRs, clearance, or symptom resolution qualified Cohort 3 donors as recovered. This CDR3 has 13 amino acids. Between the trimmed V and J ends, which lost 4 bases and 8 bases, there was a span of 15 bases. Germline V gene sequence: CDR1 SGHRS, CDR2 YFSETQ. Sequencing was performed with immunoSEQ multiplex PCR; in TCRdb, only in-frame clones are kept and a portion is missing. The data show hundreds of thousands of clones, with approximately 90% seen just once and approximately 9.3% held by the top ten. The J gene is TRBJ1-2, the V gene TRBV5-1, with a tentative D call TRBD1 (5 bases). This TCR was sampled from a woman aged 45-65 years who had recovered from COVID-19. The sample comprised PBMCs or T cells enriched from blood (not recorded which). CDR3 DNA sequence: TGCGCCAGCAGCCTATTGACAGATGGGGGCTACACCTTC. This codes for CASSLLTDGGYTF.